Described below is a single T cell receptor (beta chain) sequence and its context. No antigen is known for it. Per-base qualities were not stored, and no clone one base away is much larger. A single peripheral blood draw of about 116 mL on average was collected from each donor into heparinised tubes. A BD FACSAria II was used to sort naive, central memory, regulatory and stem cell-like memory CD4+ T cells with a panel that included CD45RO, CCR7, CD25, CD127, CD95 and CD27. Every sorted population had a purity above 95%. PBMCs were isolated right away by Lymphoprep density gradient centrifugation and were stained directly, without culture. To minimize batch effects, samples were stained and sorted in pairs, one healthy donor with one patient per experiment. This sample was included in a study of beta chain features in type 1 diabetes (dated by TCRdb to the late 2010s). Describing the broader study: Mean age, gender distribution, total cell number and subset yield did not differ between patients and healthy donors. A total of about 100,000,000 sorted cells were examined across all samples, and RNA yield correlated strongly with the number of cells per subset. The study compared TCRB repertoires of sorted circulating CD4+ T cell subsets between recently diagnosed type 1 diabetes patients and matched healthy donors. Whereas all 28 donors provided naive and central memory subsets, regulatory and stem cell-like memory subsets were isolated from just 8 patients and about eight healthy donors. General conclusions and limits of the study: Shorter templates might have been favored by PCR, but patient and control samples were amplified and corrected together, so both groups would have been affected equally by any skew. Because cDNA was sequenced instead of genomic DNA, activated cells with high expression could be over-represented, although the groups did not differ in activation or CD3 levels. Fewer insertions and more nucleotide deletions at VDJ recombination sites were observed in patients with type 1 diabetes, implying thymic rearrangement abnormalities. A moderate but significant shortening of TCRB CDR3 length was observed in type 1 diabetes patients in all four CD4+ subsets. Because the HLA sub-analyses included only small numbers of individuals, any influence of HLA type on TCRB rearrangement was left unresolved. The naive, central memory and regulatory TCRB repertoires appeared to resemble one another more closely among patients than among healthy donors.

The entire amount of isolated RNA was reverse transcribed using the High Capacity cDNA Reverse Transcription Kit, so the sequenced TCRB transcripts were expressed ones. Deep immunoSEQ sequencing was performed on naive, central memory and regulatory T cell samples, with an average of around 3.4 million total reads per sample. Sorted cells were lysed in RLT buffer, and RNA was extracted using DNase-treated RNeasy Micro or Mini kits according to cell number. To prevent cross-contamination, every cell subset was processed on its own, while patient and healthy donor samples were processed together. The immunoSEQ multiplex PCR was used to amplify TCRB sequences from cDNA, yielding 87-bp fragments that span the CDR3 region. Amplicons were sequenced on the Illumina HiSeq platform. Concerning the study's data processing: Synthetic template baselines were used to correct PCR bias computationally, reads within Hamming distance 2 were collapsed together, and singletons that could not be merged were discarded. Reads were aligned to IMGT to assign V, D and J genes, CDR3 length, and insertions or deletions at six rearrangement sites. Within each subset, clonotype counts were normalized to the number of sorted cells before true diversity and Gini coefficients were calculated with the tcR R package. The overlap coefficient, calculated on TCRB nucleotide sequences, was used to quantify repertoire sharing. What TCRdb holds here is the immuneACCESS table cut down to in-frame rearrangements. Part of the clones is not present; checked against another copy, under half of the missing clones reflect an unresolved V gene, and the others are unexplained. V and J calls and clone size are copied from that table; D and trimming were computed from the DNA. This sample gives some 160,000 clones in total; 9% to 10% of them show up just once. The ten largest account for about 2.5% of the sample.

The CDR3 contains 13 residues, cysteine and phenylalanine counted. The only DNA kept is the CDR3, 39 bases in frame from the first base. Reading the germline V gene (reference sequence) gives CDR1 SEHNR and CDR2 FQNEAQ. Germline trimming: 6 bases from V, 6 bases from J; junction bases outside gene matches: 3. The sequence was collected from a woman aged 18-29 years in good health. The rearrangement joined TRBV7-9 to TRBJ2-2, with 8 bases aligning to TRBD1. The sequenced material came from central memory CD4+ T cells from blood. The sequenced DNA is TGTGCCAGCAGATTACAGGGGGCCGGGGAGCTGTTTTTT. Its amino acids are CASRLQGAGELFF.